One TCR beta chain is described in this entry. Its antigen remains unidentified. CDR3 length: 12 residues. Trimming left V 9 bases short and J 3 bases short, with 11 bases between. Germline loops: CDR1 MDHEN, CDR2 SYDVKM. These data belong to a study of multiple sclerosis patients with progressive multifocal leukoencephalopathy. Study overall: Controls were natalizumab-treated multiple sclerosis patients who did not develop PML, sampled longitudinally. The study's findings and limits: Clones expanded at PML were already present before and during natalizumab.

The sample's time point: before natalizumab initiation. T0 blood was collected before the first natalizumab infusion. Some clones are missing from TCRdb's copy, which holds only in-frame ones; the method was immunoSEQ multiplex PCR. The sample records 25,000 to 35,000 clones, approximately 91% being singletons. The chain combines TRBV28 with TRBJ1-2, with D maybe TRBD1 (6 bases). Input material: PBMCs. This receptor was obtained from a human donor with multiple sclerosis. The DNA of the CDR3 is TGTGCCAGTAGGGCAGGGGACTATGGCTACACCTTC. Translation gives CASRAGDYGYTF.